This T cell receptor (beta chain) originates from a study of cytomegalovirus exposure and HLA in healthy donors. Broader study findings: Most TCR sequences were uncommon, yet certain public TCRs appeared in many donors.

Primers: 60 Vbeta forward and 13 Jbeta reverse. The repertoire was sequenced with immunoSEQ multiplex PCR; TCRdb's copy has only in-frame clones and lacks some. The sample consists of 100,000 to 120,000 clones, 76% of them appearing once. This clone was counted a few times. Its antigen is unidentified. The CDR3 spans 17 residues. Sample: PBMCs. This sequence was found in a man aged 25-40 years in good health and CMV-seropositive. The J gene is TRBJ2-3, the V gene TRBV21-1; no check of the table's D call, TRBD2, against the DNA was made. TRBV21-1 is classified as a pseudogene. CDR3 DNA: TGTGCCAGCAGCAGAGTTCAACTAGTATCAGACACAGATACGCAGTATTTT. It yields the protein CASSRVQLVSDTDTQYF.